This record concerns one T cell receptor (beta chain) sequence. Its specificity is unknown. A read error may be the cause here, since a much bigger clone is one base away. These data come from a study of molecular identifiers for immune sequencing clone quantification. Whole-study results and caveats: Underestimated sizes of highly expanded clones could result from identical TCR molecules that share a barcode. Whereas clones above 20 RNA copies held under 1% of naive-cell molecules, they held over 97% of effector molecules.

This CDR3 region has 13 residues. CDR1 and CDR2 from the germline V gene are SGHRS and YFSETQ. With listed TCR primers and previously described methods, bulk TCR libraries were prepared. TCRdb reprocessed the PCR reads with MiXCR, giving one entry per CDR3 protein. The top ten clones hold about 0.78% of a sample with approximately 590,000 distinct CDR3 sequences, around 25% of them seen once. Naive CD8 sequencing libraries were generated from about 19,000 to 1,100,000 sorted cells, with 10%, 30% or 50% RNA as input. Sequenced sample: naive CD8+ T cells from blood, with Jurkat cell RNA spiked in. Subset given: FACS-sorted CD8+CD4-CCR7+CD45RA+ naive T cells. The receptor was derived from a human donor in good health. Some libraries in this study had Jurkat cell RNA spiked in. The genes are TRBV5-1 and TRBJ2-7; the D is unclear. CDR3 nucleotides: TGCGCCAGCAGCCACGAGTACACCTACGAGCGGTACTTC. This translates into CASSHEYTYERYF.